The clone carrying this TCR beta chain occurred a few times. Its antigen remains unidentified. The sample belongs to a study of cytomegalovirus exposure and HLA in healthy donors. This PCR relied on a set of 60 Vbeta primers and 13 Jbeta primers. TCRdb keeps only in-frame clones here, not all; method: immunoSEQ multiplex PCR. The sample has some 170,000 clones; under 85% are singletons. Regarding the study as a whole: In an earlier analysis, productive rearrangement rates for most beta V segments clustered near 87% or 30%. TCR beta chains associated with HLA were, in a later analysis, more clonally expanded than equally common others. Confirmation in vitro established that a few CMV-associated chains were specific for CMV antigens. Near-uniform donor sequencing depth was presumed by presence/absence analyses.

Trimming at V came to 4 bases and at J to 7 bases, leaving 4 bases not matched to a gene. The CDR3 consists of 15 residues. CDR1 SNHLY and CDR2 FYNNEI come from the germline V gene. Sequencing was done on a sample of PBMCs. The chain carries TRBV2 and TRBJ2-3; 14 positions match TRBD2. The TCR was taken from a human donor in good health. CDR3 residues: CASSVGLAGVNTQYF. The CDR3 nucleotides read TGTGCCAGCAGTGTGGGACTAGCGGGGGTAAATACGCAGTATTTT.